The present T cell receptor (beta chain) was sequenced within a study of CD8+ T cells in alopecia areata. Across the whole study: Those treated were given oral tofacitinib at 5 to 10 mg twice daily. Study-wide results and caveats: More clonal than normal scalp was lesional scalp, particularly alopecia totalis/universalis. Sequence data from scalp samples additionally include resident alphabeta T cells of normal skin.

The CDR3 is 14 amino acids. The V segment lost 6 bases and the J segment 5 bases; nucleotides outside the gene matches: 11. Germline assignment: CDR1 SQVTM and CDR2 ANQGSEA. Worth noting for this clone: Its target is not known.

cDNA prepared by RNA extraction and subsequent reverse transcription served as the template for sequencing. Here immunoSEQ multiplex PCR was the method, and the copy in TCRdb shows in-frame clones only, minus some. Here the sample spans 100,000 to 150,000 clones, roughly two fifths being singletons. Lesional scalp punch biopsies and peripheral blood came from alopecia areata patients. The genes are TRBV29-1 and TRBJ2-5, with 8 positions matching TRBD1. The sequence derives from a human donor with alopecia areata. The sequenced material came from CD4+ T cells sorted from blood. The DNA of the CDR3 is TGCAGCGTAGGTGGAGACAGGGGCCGCGAGACCCAGTACTTC. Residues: CSVGGDRGRETQYF.